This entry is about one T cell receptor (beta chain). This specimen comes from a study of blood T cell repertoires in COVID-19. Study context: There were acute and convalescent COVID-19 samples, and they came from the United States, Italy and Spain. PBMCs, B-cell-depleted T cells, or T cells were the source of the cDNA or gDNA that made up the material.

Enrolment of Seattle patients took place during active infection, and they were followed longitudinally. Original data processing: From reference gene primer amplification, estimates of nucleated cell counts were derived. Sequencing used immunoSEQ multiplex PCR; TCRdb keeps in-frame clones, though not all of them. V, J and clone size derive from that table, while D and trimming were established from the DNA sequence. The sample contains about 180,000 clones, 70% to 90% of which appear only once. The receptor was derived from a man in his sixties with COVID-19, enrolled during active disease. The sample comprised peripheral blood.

CDR3 loop: CASSLEGGQETQYF. The CDR3 DNA is TGTGCCAGCAGCTTGGAGGGGGGGCAAGAGACCCAGTACTTC. This chain joins TRBV7-3 and TRBJ2-5, with a weak D call TRBD2 (7 bases). This CDR3 has 14 amino acids. Trimming removed 3 bases at V and 2 bases at J, with 10 bases between. CDR1 and CDR2 (germline): SGHTA, FQGTGA.